The 20 T cell receptor beta chains below all came from one sample that was sequenced in a study of cytomegalovirus exposure and HLA in healthy donors. In the PCR, 60 Vbeta and 13 Jbeta primers were used. This table comes from immunoSEQ multiplex PCR, and its TCRdb copy is limited to in-frame clones, with some not included. The ten top clones account for less than 2.5%, within a sample of about 60,000 clones. The sample comprised PBMCs. The receptors shown here come from a woman in her late teens or twenties in good health and CMV-seronegative.

V and J are TRBV20-1 and TRBJ2-5; 7 bases are a match to TRBD1. Trimming cost V 8 bases and J 9 bases; bases outside gene matches: 9. In germline, CDR1 is DFQATT, CDR2 SNEGSKA (reference sequence). The CDR3 runs to 11 residues. CDR3 coding DNA: TGCAGTTCTTTGACAGGGATGGCCCAGTACTTC. Amino acid sequence: CSSLTGMAQYF.

The chain recombines TRBV4-1 with TRBJ2-5, with TRBD1 matching over 9 bases. This CDR3 contains 15 residues. Germline-derived CDR1 and CDR2 are MGHRA and YSYEKL. V lost 1 base to trimming and J lost 4 bases; unmatched junction nucleotides: 4. The CDR3 region is CASSQGRQGVETQYF. As DNA, the CDR3 is TGCGCCAGCAGCCAAGGCCGACAGGGGGTAGAGACCCAGTACTTC.

Here the CDR3 reads CASSLRDRPLWGYTF. In DNA form, the CDR3 reads TGTGCCAGCAGCTTAAGGGACAGGCCCCTTTGGGGCTACACCTTC. The rearrangement uses TRBV7-2 and TRBJ1-2, with TRBD1 matching 8 bases. The CDR3 loop spans 15 amino acids. V was pared by 2 bases and J by 8 bases, with 10 bases of the junction left unmatched. The germline CDR1 and CDR2 sequences are SGHTA and FQGNSA.

The V and J genes are TRBV5-1 and TRBJ2-2, with D unresolved. There are 15 residues in the CDR3. Trimming removed 4 bases from V and 0 bases from J, with 10 bases in between. In germline, CDR1 is SGHRS, CDR2 YFSETQ. CDR3 residues: CASSETRPNTGELFF. The DNA for the CDR3 is TGCGCCAGCAGCGAAACGCGTCCGAACACCGGGGAGCTGTTTTTT.

The rearrangement uses TRBV21-1 and TRBJ2-7; TRBD1, the table's D call, lacks a check against the DNA. TRBV21-1 is a documented pseudogene. This CDR3 region has 14 residues. This CDR3 is CASSKTRGSDEQYF. CDR3 nucleotides: TGTGCCAGCAGCAAAACCAGGGGCAGCGACGAGCAGTACTTC.

The V call is TRBV27, the J call TRBJ2-7; 8 nucleotides align to TRBD1. CDR1 is MNHEY, CDR2 SMNVEV, per germline (reference sequence). The CDR3 is 14 amino acids. V shed 5 bases, J shed 1 base, and the junction held 4 bases outside the gene matches. This CDR3 reads CASSRQGRSYEQYF. The CDR3 region has the DNA TGTGCCAGCAGTCGACAGGGGAGGTCCTACGAGCAGTACTTC.

The chain is built from TRBV12-5 and TRBJ1-3; no firm D call. Germline lookup yields CDR1 LGHNT and CDR2 FRNRAP. Trimming left V 3 bases short and J 3 bases short, with 3 bases between. The CDR3 extends over 12 amino acids. The CDR3 loop reads CASGLYGNTIYF. CDR3 coding DNA: TGTGCTAGTGGTTTATATGGAAACACCATATATTTT.

The chain recombines TRBV7-3 with TRBJ1-2, with D perhaps matching TRBD1 (6 bases). The CDR3 runs to 13 residues. The V gene's germline CDR1 is SGHTA and CDR2 FQGTGA. Deletions cut 4 bases from V and 3 bases from J, with 9 bases between. The CDR3 here is CASSYRDHYGYTF. Written as DNA, the CDR3 is TGTGCCAGCAGCTACAGGGATCACTATGGCTACACCTTC.

The chain carries TRBV7-3 and TRBJ2-1, with D possibly matching TRBD2 (5 bases). Per the germline V gene, CDR1 is SGHTA and CDR2 is FQGTGA. Trimming left V 3 bases short and J 6 bases short, with 15 bases between. This CDR3 is 15 amino acids long. CDR3 region: CASSLVIEGVNEQFF. The CDR3 DNA sequence: TGTGCCAGCAGCTTGGTGATAGAGGGAGTCAATGAGCAGTTCTTC.

The V and J genes are TRBV6-5 and TRBJ1-2; D is uncertain. This CDR3 has 15 amino acids. Germline loops: CDR1 MNHEY, CDR2 SVGAGI. Trimming pared 6 bases from V and 2 bases from J, leaving 16 bases between. The CDR3 DNA reads as TGTGCCAGCAGCTCTAACTTGAGGGTAAACTATGGCTACACCTTC. It translates to CASSSNLRVNYGYTF.

The V and J genes are TRBV30 and TRBJ1-1; 10 bases are a match to TRBD1. CDR3 length equals 13 residues. Germline values: CDR1 GTSNPN, CDR2 SVGIG (reference sequence). V shed 2 bases and J 10 bases; nucleotides not matched to a gene: 7. The CDR3 DNA reads as TGTGCCTGGAGTAGGGACAGGGGCCTAATAGCTTTCTTT. Residues: CAWSRDRGLIAFF. The full variable domain, in which reference TRBV30 and TRBJ1-1 provide the parts outside the CDR3, is SQTIHQWPATLVQPVGSPLSLECTVEGTSNPNLYWYRQAAGRGLQLLFYSVGIGQISSEVPQNLSASRPQDRQFILSSKKLLLSDSGFYLCAWSRDRGLIAFFGQGTRLTVV.

The V call is TRBV9, the J call TRBJ2-1; TRBD2 matches 13 bases. V shed 2 bases, J shed 9 bases, and the junction held 2 bases outside the gene matches. The CDR3 contains 14 residues. Germline V CDR1 and CDR2: SGDLS, YYNGEE. The CDR3 region is CASSVTSGGLEQFF. CDR3 DNA: TGTGCCAGCAGCGTGACTAGCGGGGGGCTTGAGCAGTTCTTC.

This chain connects TRBV30 to TRBJ2-2, with TRBD2 matching 13 bases. CDR3 length equals 14 residues. Germline V gene sequence: CDR1 GTSNPN, CDR2 SVGIG (reference sequence). With V trimmed by 5 bases and J by 6 bases, 3 bases remained unmatched. CDR3 DNA: TGTGCCTGGGGACTAGCGGGAGATGCCGGGGAGCTGTTTTTT. Translating it yields CAWGLAGDAGELFF.

In regard to this clone: An end of the junction does not agree with germline; a read error may underlie this. The V call is TRBV7-7, the J call TRBJ2-5, with 12 bases lining up with TRBD1. Germline CDR1 SSHAT, CDR2 FNYEAQ (reference sequence). The length of the CDR3 is 16 residues. The CDR3 DNA reads as TGTGCTAGCAGCTCAGGGACAGGGGGCGGCCAAGAGACCCAGTACTTC. This gives the protein CASSSGTGGGQETQYF. Drawing the rest from reference TRBV7-7 and TRBJ2-5, the complete variable domain is GAGVSQSPRYKVTKRGQDVTLRCDPISSHATLYWYQQALGQGPEFLTYFNYEAQPDKSGLPSDRFSAERPEGSISTLTIQRTEQRDSAMYRCASSSGTGGGQETQYFGPGTRLLVL.

This rearrangement joins TRBV6-5 to TRBJ2-5; 7 bases are a match to TRBD1. The CDR3 consists of 15 residues. Per germline, CDR1 MNHEY and CDR2 SVGAGI. Trimming removed 5 bases from V and 2 bases from J; junction bases left unmatched: 8. Written as DNA, the CDR3 is TGTGCCAGCAGTACTATATACAGGGGTCAAGAGACCCAGTACTTC. Translating gives CASSTIYRGQETQYF.

The V gene is TRBV7-2, the J gene TRBJ1-3; D is possibly TRBD1 (5 bases). The CDR3 loop spans 14 amino acids. Trimming left V 2 bases short and J 0 bases short, with 5 bases between. CDR1 and CDR2 (germline): SGHTA, FQGNSA. Written as DNA, the CDR3 is TGTGCCAGCAGCTTACAGGGCTCTGGAAACACCATATATTTT. This translates into CASSLQGSGNTIYF.

The J gene is TRBJ2-1, the V gene TRBV28; the D gene is possibly TRBD2 (5 bases). There are 12 residues in the CDR3. With 11 bases removed from V and 5 bases from J, the gap between germline ends came to 13 bases. Germline V lookup: CDR1 MDHEN, CDR2 SYDVKM. In DNA, the CDR3 is TGTGCCGCGAGGGAGTCAAACAATGAGCAGTTCTTC. Residues: CAARESNNEQFF.

The chain carries TRBV6-6 and TRBJ2-2; a weak D match, TRBD2 (6 bases). The CDR3 runs to 14 residues. In germline, CDR1 is MNHNY, CDR2 SVGAGI (reference sequence). V was shortened by 3 bases and J by 8 bases, with 13 bases between the two germline ends. In DNA, the CDR3 is TGTGCCAGCAGTTATGGCTGGGGGGTGGGGGAGCTGTTTTTT. It is translated as CASSYGWGVGELFF.

V and J are TRBV6-1 and TRBJ1-1, with unresolved D. This CDR3 comprises 14 residues. Germline V gene data show CDR1 as MNHNS and CDR2 as SASEGT. The V end was cut by 1 base, the J end by 6 bases, with 12 bases between. This chain's CDR3 is CASSEEEGGAEAFF. In DNA, the CDR3 is TGTGCCAGCAGTGAAGAGGAGGGCGGGGCTGAAGCTTTCTTT.

The chain couples TRBV7-8 to TRBJ1-2; D perhaps matches TRBD1 (6 bases). The V and J ends lost 1 base and 5 bases respectively, with 20 bases between them. The V gene's germline CDR1 is SGHVS and CDR2 FQNEAQ. The CDR3 has 17 residues. The CDR3: CASSLGGQGLPGYGYTF. The CDR3 DNA reads TGTGCCAGCAGCTTAGGGGGGCAGGGCCTGCCGGGGTATGGCTACACCTTC. The full variable domain, rest sourced from reference TRBV7-8 and TRBJ1-2, is GAGVSQSPRYKVAKRGQDVALRCDPISGHVSLFWYQQALGQGPEFLTYFQNEAQLDKSGLPSDRFFAERPEGSVSTLKIQRTQQEDSAVYLCASSLGGQGLPGYGYTFGSGTRLTVV.